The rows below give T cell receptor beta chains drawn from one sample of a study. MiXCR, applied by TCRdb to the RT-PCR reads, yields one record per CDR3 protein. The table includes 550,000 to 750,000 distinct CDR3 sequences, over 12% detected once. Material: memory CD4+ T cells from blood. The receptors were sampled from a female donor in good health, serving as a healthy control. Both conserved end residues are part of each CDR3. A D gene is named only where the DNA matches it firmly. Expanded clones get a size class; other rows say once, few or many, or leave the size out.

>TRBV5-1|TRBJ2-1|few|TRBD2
CASSLVLFRAGGFNEQFF
TGCGCCAGCAGCTTGGTTCTGTTTCGAGCGGGAGGGTTCAATGAGCAGTTCTTC
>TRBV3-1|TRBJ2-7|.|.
CASSPRAVTYEQYF
TGTGCCAGCAGCCCACGGGCCGTTACCTACGAGCAGTACTTC
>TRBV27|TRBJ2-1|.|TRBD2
CASSPFAGGYNEQFF
TGTGCCAGCAGTCCCTTTGCGGGAGGGTACAATGAGCAGTTCTTC
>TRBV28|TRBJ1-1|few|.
CASSSSGWNTEAFF
TGTGCCAGCAGTTCCTCCGGCTGGAACACTGAAGCTTTCTTT
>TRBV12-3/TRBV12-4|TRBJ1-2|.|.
CASTREIDGYTF
TGTGCCAGCACCAGGGAGATTGATGGCTACACCTTC
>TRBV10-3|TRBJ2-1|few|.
CAISESNWDEQFF
TGTGCCATCAGTGAGTCTAATTGGGATGAGCAGTTCTTC
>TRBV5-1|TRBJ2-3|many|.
CASSLIPTDTQYF
TGCGCCAGCAGCTTGATACCCACAGATACGCAGTATTTT
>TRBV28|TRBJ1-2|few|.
CASRRLGGYTF
TGTGCCAGCAGACGCCTAGGCGGCTACACCTTC
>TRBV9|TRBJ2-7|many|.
CASNSGGTAYEQYF
TGTGCCAGCAACAGTGGGGGGACAGCCTACGAGCAGTACTTC
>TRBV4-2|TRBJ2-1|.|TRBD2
CASSQGAGERDEQFF
TGTGCCAGCAGCCAAGGAGCGGGAGAGAGAGATGAGCAGTTCTTC
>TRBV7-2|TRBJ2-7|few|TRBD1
CASSLNSAGGYEQYF
TGTGCCAGCAGCTTAAACTCGGCAGGGGGTTACGAGCAGTACTTC
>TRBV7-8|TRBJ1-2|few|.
CASSLGRGHGGYTF
TGTGCCAGCAGCTTAGGACGGGGCCATGGGGGCTACACCTTC
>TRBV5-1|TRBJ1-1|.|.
CASSREPSNTEAFF
TGCGCCAGCAGCCGGGAGCCTTCGAACACTGAAGCTTTCTTT
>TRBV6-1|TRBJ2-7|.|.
CASSEAGTGIRMFYEQYF
TGTGCCAGCAGTGAAGCAGGAACAGGGATAAGAATGTTCTACGAGCAGTACTTC
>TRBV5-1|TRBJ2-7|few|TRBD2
CASSLEGLAYEQYF
TGCGCCAGCAGCTTGGAGGGACTAGCCTACGAGCAGTACTTC
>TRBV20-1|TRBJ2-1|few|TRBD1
CSALDRAQQFF
TGCAGTGCTCTGGACAGGGCGCAGCAGTTCTTC
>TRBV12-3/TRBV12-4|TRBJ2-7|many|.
CASSPRGADYEQYF
TGTGCCAGCAGCCCCCGGGGGGCCGACTACGAGCAGTACTTC
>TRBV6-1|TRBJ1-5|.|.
CASTIRTASVNQPQHF
TGTGCCAGCACTATACGGACAGCCTCCGTCAATCAGCCCCAGCATTTT
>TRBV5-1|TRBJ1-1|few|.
CASSLAGRAEAFF
TGCGCCAGCAGCTTGGCTGGGCGGGCTGAAGCTTTCTTT
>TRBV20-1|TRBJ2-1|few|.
CSAEGDSPTYNEQFF
TGCAGTGCGGAAGGCGACAGCCCCACCTACAATGAGCAGTTCTTC
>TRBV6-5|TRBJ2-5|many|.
CASSPRQGAGETQYF
TGTGCCAGCAGCCCCCGACAGGGAGCGGGGGAGACCCAGTACTTC
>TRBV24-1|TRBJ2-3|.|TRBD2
CATSDSGLAVHGSYNEQYF
TGTGCCACCAGTGATTCGGGACTAGCGGTCCATGGCTCCTACAATGAGCAGTATTTT
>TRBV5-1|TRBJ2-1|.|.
CASSSGTTSYNEQFF
TGCGCCAGCAGCTCCGGGACCACCTCCTACAATGAGCAGTTCTTC
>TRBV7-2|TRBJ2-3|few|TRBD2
CASSPGPGVGRSFWADTQYF
TGTGCCAGCAGCCCGGGCCCCGGGGTCGGGAGGTCCTTTTGGGCAGATACGCAGTATTTT
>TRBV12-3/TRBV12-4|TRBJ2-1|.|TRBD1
CASSLRGQGADEQFF
TGTGCCAGCAGTTTACGCGGACAGGGGGCTGATGAGCAGTTCTTC
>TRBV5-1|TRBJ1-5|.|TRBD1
CASSGEDRELYSNQPQHF
TGCGCCAGCAGCGGTGAGGACAGGGAATTATATAGCAATCAGCCCCAGCATTTT
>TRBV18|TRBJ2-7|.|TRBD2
CASSRGTSVYEQYF
TGTGCCAGCTCACGGGGGACTAGCGTCTACGAGCAGTACTTC
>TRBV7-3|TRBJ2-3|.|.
CASSLASQSGGRDTQYF
TGTGCCAGCAGCCTTGCCTCCCAGTCTGGTGGGCGAGATACGCAGTATTTT
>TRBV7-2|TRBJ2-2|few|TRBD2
CASSLLAGWGGELFF
TGTGCCAGCAGCTTACTAGCGGGTTGGGGCGGGGAGCTGTTTTTT
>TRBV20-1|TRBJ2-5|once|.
CSARPIGKGIETQYF
TGCAGTGCTAGGCCAATCGGGAAGGGGATAGAGACCCAGTACTTC
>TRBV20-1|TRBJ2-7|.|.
CSAEGAGRGPYEQYF
TGCAGTGCCGAGGGAGCGGGACGGGGGCCCTACGAGCAGTACTTC
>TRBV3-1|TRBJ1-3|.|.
CASSPSGDSGNTIYF
TGTGCCAGCAGCCCCAGCGGGGACTCTGGAAACACCATATATTTT
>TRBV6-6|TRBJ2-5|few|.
CASSYSPNSYEETQYF
TGTGCCAGCAGTTATTCTCCCAACTCCTATGAAGAGACCCAGTACTTC
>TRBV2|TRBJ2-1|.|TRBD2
CASSELLACIF
TGTGCCAGCAGTGAATTACTAGCGTGTATCTTC
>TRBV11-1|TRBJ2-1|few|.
CASSFSGGKNEQFF
TGTGCCAGCAGCTTTTCTGGGGGCAAGAATGAGCAGTTCTTC
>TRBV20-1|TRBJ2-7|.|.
CSAKSQSGSSSGEQYF
TGCAGTGCTAAATCCCAGAGCGGGTCCAGCTCGGGCGAGCAGTACTTC
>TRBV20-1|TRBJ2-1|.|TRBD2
CSASRTSGSIEQFF
TGCAGTGCTAGCCGGACTAGCGGGAGCATTGAGCAGTTCTTC
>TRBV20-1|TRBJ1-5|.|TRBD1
CSASRQGAMSNQPQHF
TGCAGTGCTAGTCGACAGGGGGCCATGAGCAATCAGCCCCAGCATTTT
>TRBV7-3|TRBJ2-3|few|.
CASSVPFADTQYF
TGTGCCAGCAGTGTTCCCTTCGCAGATACGCAGTATTTT
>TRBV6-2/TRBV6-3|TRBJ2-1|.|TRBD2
CASSPRERGLLQNEQFF
TGTGCCAGCAGCCCTCGCGAGCGGGGTCTCCTACAGAATGAGCAGTTCTTC
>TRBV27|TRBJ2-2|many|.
CASSLMGTGELFF
TGTGCCAGCAGTTTAATGGGGACCGGGGAGCTGTTTTTT
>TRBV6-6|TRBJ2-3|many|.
CASSRRVGGGTDTQYF
TGTGCCAGCAGTCGCCGGGTAGGAGGGGGCACAGATACGCAGTATTTT